The 19 T cell receptor beta chains below were found in one sample sequenced in a study of identical twins (dated by TCRdb to about 2016). The method was 5' RACE. The sample was run on an Illumina HiSeq 2000. In-frame beta chains were kept once TCRdb had trimmed the public reads at Q25 with fastp and called clones with MiXCR. Each entry merges the rows of one CDR3 protein and shows their most common DNA and genes. The sample yields roughly 690,000 distinct CDR3 sequences; 21% were counted once. The top ten constitute about 4.5% of the sample. A further study also used this sample, focusing on T cells expressing NK-cell markers.

The sequencing sample was made of PBMCs. The source of these receptors is a woman under 30 in good health.

V and J are TRBV9 and TRBJ1-2; D might be TRBD1 (5 bases). The V end lost 4 bases, the J end lost 6 bases, and 16 bases lay between the germline ends. Germline V gives CDR1 SGDLS, CDR2 YYNGEE. The length of the CDR3 is 14 residues. The CDR3 bases are TGTGCCAGCAGCACGCGGGGCCTTCAGGATGGCTACACCTTC. Translating gives CASSTRGLQDGYTF.

Only a few counts were recorded for this clonotype. The chain has TRBV6-2 or TRBV6-3 and TRBJ1-2; 7 nucleotides align to TRBD1. V shed 2 bases and J 0 bases; nucleotides not matched to a gene: 12. The germline CDR1 and CDR2 sequences are MNHEY and SVGEGT. The CDR3 spans 18 residues. CDR3 in amino acids: CASSYAVDRSEANYGYTF. CDR3 sequence (DNA): TGTGCCAGCAGTTACGCCGTGGACAGGAGTGAGGCTAACTATGGCTACACCTTC.

The chain links TRBV4-3 to TRBJ1-1; D is ambiguous. Trimming left V 0 bases short and J 6 bases short, with 11 bases between. From germline, CDR1 is LGHNA and CDR2 YSLEER. This CDR3 is 14 amino acids long. The CDR3 loop reads CASSQDIYPPEAFF. The CDR3 DNA follows: TGCGCCAGCAGCCAAGACATCTATCCACCTGAAGCTTTCTTT.

V is TRBV15 and J is TRBJ2-1, with TRBD2 as a possible D gene (7 bases). Per the germline V gene, CDR1 is LNHNV and CDR2 is YYDKDF (reference sequence). The CDR3 is made up of 14 amino acids. Trimming shortened V by 5 bases and J by 5 bases, and 13 bases separated the two germline ends. CDR3 protein: CATSRGGANNEQFF. In DNA, the CDR3 is TGTGCCACCAGCCGAGGGGGGGCGAACAATGAGCAGTTCTTC.

This clonotype appeared a few times. The V call is TRBV6-1, the J call TRBJ1-1; D unresolved. Trimming took off 6 bases at V and 0 bases at J, with 11 bases between the two ends. Germline V gives CDR1 MNHNS, CDR2 SASEGT. The CDR3 has 14 amino acids. The DNA of the CDR3 is TGTGCCAGCAGGCAGATGAGGATGAACACTGAAGCTTTCTTT. Its translation is CASRQMRMNTEAFF.

This clonotype was recorded at least ten times. The chain links TRBV12-3 or TRBV12-4 to TRBJ1-1; 8 bases map to TRBD1. This CDR3 is 16 amino acids long. Germline trimming cut 4 bases from V and 5 bases from J; bases unmatched to any gene: 12. The CDR3 spells CASSSWGDRGGTEAFF. The CDR3 nucleotides read TGTGCCAGCAGTTCATGGGGAGACAGGGGAGGTACTGAAGCTTTCTTT.

The chain uses TRBV10-3 and TRBJ2-1; TRBD2 agrees at 8 bases. V trimming: 2 bases; J trimming: 4 bases; junction bases outside the gene matches: 7. This CDR3 region has 16 residues. Germline-derived CDR1 and CDR2 are ENHRY and SYGVKD. The CDR3 DNA is TGTGCCATCAGTGAGATTTTCGAGCGGGAGTACAATGAGCAGTTCTTC. It specifies CAISEIFEREYNEQFF.

This clonotype was counted many times. This chain joins TRBV15 and TRBJ2-5; 7 bases line up with TRBD2. The CDR3 consists of 15 residues. Trimming removed 0 bases from V and 5 bases from J; junction bases left unmatched: 6. From germline, CDR1 is LNHNV and CDR2 YYDKDF (reference sequence). This CDR3 is CATSRDPSGEETQYF. CDR3 coding DNA: TGTGCCACCAGCAGAGATCCTAGCGGTGAGGAGACCCAGTACTTC.

The CDR3 DNA sequence: TGCGCCAGCAAGCTTCGCTATAGCTCCTACGAGCAGTACTTC. As protein: CASKLRYSSYEQYF. The gene calls are TRBV5-1 and TRBJ2-7; D ambiguous. From germline, CDR1 is SGHRS and CDR2 YFSETQ. The ends were cut back, 6 bases at V and 0 bases at J, with 13 bases in the middle. CDR3 length: 14 residues. The complete variable domain, with remaining parts taken from reference TRBV5-1 and TRBJ2-7, reads KAGVTQTPRYLIKTRGQQVTLSCSPISGHRSVSWYQQTPGQGLQFLFEYFSETQRNKGNFPGRFSGRQFSNSRSEMNVSTLELGDSALYLCASKLRYSSYEQYFGPGTRLTVT.

The rearrangement uses TRBV9 and TRBJ2-6, with D tentatively TRBD2 (6 bases). Trimming cost V 2 bases and J 1 base, with 7 bases left between them. This CDR3 has 15 residues. The germline V gene has CDR1 SGDLS and CDR2 YYNGEE. CDR3 region: CASSVRESGANVLTF. CDR3 DNA: TGTGCCAGCAGCGTTCGGGAGTCTGGGGCCAACGTCCTGACTTTC.

This clonotype showed up many times. This sequence joins TRBV3-1 and TRBJ2-3, with TRBD2 matching 14 bases. The CDR3 has 16 amino acids. V dropped 4 bases and J dropped 7; count of bases not matched to a gene: 7. The germline V gene encodes CDR1 LGHDT and CDR2 YNNKEL (reference sequence). CDR3 region: CASSPWTSGRTNTQYF. The CDR3 DNA reads TGTGCCAGCAGCCCATGGACTAGCGGGAGGACGAATACGCAGTATTTT.

This clonotype was picked up many times. V is TRBV20-1 and J is TRBJ2-1; D possibly corresponds to TRBD2 (7 bases). This CDR3 contains 11 residues. Germline values: CDR1 DFQATT, CDR2 SNEGSKA (reference sequence). Here the CDR3 DNA reads TGCAGCAAACGGGGGGCCAATGAGCAGTTCTTC. It yields the protein CSKRGANEQFF.

V gene TRBV10-3 combines with J gene TRBJ2-3; D is ambiguous. The V end was cut by 10 bases, the J end by 10 bases, with 24 bases between. The CDR3 extends over 14 amino acids. The germline gives CDR1 ENHRY, CDR2 SYGVKD. The CDR3 bases are TGTGCCAGCTCTGGCGGCGGCCCCACGACTCCGCAGTATTTT. Encoded protein: CASSGGGPTTPQYF.

The rearrangement joins TRBV5-1 to TRBJ1-4; possibly TRBD1 for D (6 bases). V lost 4 bases, J lost 3 bases, and 13 bases lay in between. This CDR3 comprises 15 residues. From germline, CDR1 is SGHRS and CDR2 YFSETQ. CDR3 nucleotide sequence: TGCGCCAGCAGCCGACAGGAGACGTCTAATGAAAAACTGTTTTTT. This encodes CASSRQETSNEKLFF.

The rearrangement links TRBV4-3 to TRBJ2-3, with D hard to call. Germline V lookup: CDR1 LGHNA, CDR2 YSLEER. The CDR3 has 12 amino acids. V was cut by 0 bases and J by 5 bases, with 3 bases left in between. CDR3 amino acids: CASSQEEDTQYF. As DNA, the CDR3 is TGCGCCAGCAGCCAAGAAGAAGATACGCAGTATTTT.

V gene TRBV10-3 combines with J gene TRBJ2-7; a possible D gene is TRBD2 (6 bases). The length of the CDR3 is 13 residues. V dropped 10 bases and J dropped 5 bases, with 18 bases sitting between them. Germline V gives CDR1 ENHRY, CDR2 SYGVKD. The DNA of the CDR3 is TGTGCCACCCTACCGGGGGAGTCCCACGAGCAGTACTTC. Its translation is CATLPGESHEQYF.

The CDR3 loop is CASSLRAGVYEQYF. In DNA form, the CDR3 reads TGTGCCAGCAGTTTGAGGGCAGGGGTATACGAGCAGTACTTC. The chain couples TRBV27 to TRBJ2-7; D is perhaps TRBD1 (6 bases). Germline values: CDR1 MNHEY, CDR2 SMNVEV (reference sequence). The V and J ends lost 3 bases and 4 bases respectively, with 13 bases between them. The CDR3 spans 14 residues.

The V gene is TRBV20-1, the J gene TRBJ2-3; 9 bases are a match to TRBD2. After removal of 5 bases from V and 6 bases from J, the junction contained 12 bases not matched to a gene. The germline V gene has CDR1 DFQATT and CDR2 SNEGSKA (reference sequence). The CDR3 has 15 residues. Here the CDR3 DNA reads TGCAGTGCTCCTACCGGGCGGGAGGGCCTGGATACGCAGTATTTT. It codes for CSAPTGREGLDTQYF.

The J gene is TRBJ2-3, the V gene TRBV5-1; 12 nucleotides agree with TRBD2. Germline lookup yields CDR1 SGHRS and CDR2 YFSETQ. Germline trimming cut 2 bases from V and 6 bases from J; bases unmatched to any gene: 7. The CDR3 sequence is 16 residues long. CDR3 protein: CASSFSLAGGPDTQYF. In nucleotides, the CDR3 is TGCGCCAGCAGCTTTTCCCTAGCGGGGGGGCCGGATACGCAGTATTTT.